The clone carrying this T cell receptor (beta chain) was counted ten times or more. This specimen comes from a study of neurological immune-mediated disorders. V lost 3 bases and J lost 2, with 11 bases in between. CDR3 size: 14 residues. Germline V gives CDR1 MDHEN, CDR2 SYDVKM. 5'RACE generated cDNA with 10-nucleotide random UMIs. Via MiXCR, TCRdb re-called the 5' RACE reads, giving one row per CDR3 protein. The sample lists roughly 100,000 distinct CDR3 sequences, approximately 11% occurring once. The time point here: longitudinal time-point 3. Input material: PBMCs. The sequence was collected from a female donor with HTLV-1-associated myelopathy (HAM/TSP). The gene calls are TRBV28 and TRBJ2-7; perhaps TRBD2 as D (6 bases). The CDR3 nucleotides are TGTGCCAGCAGTTTGGTGTCGGGGGCCTACGAGCAGTACTTC. Translated: CASSLVSGAYEQYF.